These T cell receptor beta chains were read from a single sample in a study of vaccination and CD4 T cells after COVID-19. TCRdb ran MiXCR on the PCR reads and lists one entry per CDR3 protein. Here the sample spans some 15,000 distinct CDR3 sequences, 45% to 50% being singletons. The antigens for these receptors are not known. The sequenced material came from CD4+ T cells from blood, cultured in vitro. The origin of the receptors is a human donor who had recovered from COVID-19. Both conserved end residues are part of each CDR3. The order of the fields is clone size, J gene, D gene, V gene, CDR3 protein, CDR3 DNA. A D gene is named only where the DNA matches it firmly. Some rows mark clone size as missing; the rest say once, few, many or name a class of expanded clone.

size: NA; J: TRBJ2-1; D: NA; V: TRBV30; CDR3: CAWSVSDSEFF; DNA: TGTGCCTGGAGTGTGTCAGACAGCGAGTTCTTC
size: NA; J: TRBJ2-1; D: TRBD1; V: TRBV6-5; CDR3: CASSSPGQGKNEQFF; DNA: TGTGCCAGCAGTTCCCCGGGACAGGGTAAAAATGAGCAGTTCTTC
size: NA; J: TRBJ2-7; D: TRBD2; V: TRBV6-2/TRBV6-3; CDR3: CASSYERLAYEQYF; DNA: TGTGCCAGCAGTTACGAAAGACTAGCTTACGAGCAGTACTTC
size: NA; J: TRBJ2-2; D: TRBD1; V: TRBV4-2; CDR3: CASSQDLRGTGGATGELFF; DNA: TGTGCCAGCAGCCAAGATTTACGGGGGACAGGGGGGGCCACCGGGGAGCTGTTTTTT
size: NA; J: TRBJ2-5; D: NA; V: TRBV6-5; CDR3: CASSYSSVLKGTQYF; DNA: TGTGCCAGCAGTTACTCTAGTGTCCTCAAGGGGACCCAGTACTTC
size: few; J: TRBJ2-2; D: NA; V: TRBV7-2; CDR3: CASSLGGNTGELFF; DNA: TGTGCCAGCAGCTTAGGAGGGAACACCGGGGAGCTGTTTTTT
size: NA; J: TRBJ1-1; D: TRBD1; V: TRBV6-2/TRBV6-3; CDR3: CASSYRPGTGTNTEAFF; DNA: TGTGCCAGCAGTTACCGTCCCGGGACAGGGACGAACACTGAAGCTTTCTTT
size: NA; J: TRBJ2-5; D: NA; V: TRBV7-2; CDR3: CASSGTRGMETQYF; DNA: TGTGCCAGCAGTGGGACAAGGGGAATGGAGACCCAGTACTTC
size: NA; J: TRBJ1-6; D: TRBD1; V: TRBV19; CDR3: CASRTDRGWSPLHF; DNA: TGTGCCAGTAGAACGGACAGGGGGTGGTCACCCCTCCACTTT
size: once; J: TRBJ2-1; D: NA; V: TRBV6-1; CDR3: CASSERWIGVRNEQFF; DNA: TGTGCCAGCAGTGAAAGGTGGATAGGTGTCCGCAATGAGCAGTTCTTC
size: NA; J: TRBJ2-3; D: NA; V: TRBV21-1; CDR3: CASSKAGAGCTDTQYF; DNA: TGTGCCAGCAGCAAAGCGGGTGCGGGGTGCACAGATACGCAGTATTTT
size: NA; J: TRBJ1-6; D: TRBD1; V: TRBV4-3; CDR3: CASSFTGQNSPLHF; DNA: TGCGCCAGCAGCTTCACGGGACAGAATTCACCCCTCCACTTT
size: NA; J: TRBJ1-1; D: NA; V: TRBV6-2/TRBV6-3; CDR3: CASSHAVTEAFF; DNA: TGTGCCAGCAGCCATGCAGTAACTGAAGCTTTCTTT
size: NA; J: TRBJ2-5; D: NA; V: TRBV19; CDR3: CASSFSERETQYF; DNA: TGTGCCAGTAGTTTTAGCGAGAGAGAGACCCAGTACTTC
size: few; J: TRBJ2-7; D: NA; V: TRBV6-1; CDR3: CASSDPGTPPYEQYF; DNA: TGTGCCAGCAGTGACCCCGGGACACCCCCCTACGAGCAGTACTTC